These 3 T cell receptor beta chains were sequenced from one sample in a study of blood T cells in healthy people across ages. Through a sample-barcoded 5' primer and a J-beta primer mix, a second PCR was run for roughly 7 to 12 cycles. TCRdb reanalysed the 5' RACE reads using MiXCR and keeps one entry per CDR3 protein. Here the sample spans more than 750,000 distinct CDR3 sequences, 25% to 30% being singletons. These data were also reused for a study on T cells of mothers and their children.

Specimen: blood. All receptors derive from a woman in her forties in good health.

The chain joins TRBV3-1 to TRBJ1-4, with TRBD1 matching over 9 bases. J lost 7 bases, V lost 1 base, and 7 bases had no gene match. Germline CDR1 LGHDT, CDR2 YNNKEL (reference sequence). This CDR3 spans 16 amino acids. The CDR3 is CASSQGRTGDLEKLFF. The CDR3 DNA reads as TGTGCCAGCAGCCAAGGGCGGACAGGGGATCTTGAAAAACTGTTTTTT.

This sequence joins TRBV12-3 or TRBV12-4 and TRBJ2-2; 10 bases fit TRBD2. Unmatched junction bases numbered 5, after V lost 6 bases and J lost 7 bases. The CDR3 is 14 amino acids. The CDR3 loop is CASRVGLADGELFF. The CDR3 bases are TGTGCCAGCAGGGTAGGACTAGCGGACGGGGAGCTGTTTTTT.

The sample holds many counts of this clonotype. V and J are TRBV20-1 and TRBJ2-5, with a tentative D call TRBD1 (5 bases). Trimming removed 0 bases at V and 3 bases at J, with 8 bases between. The CDR3 runs 13 residues. Germline V gene sequence: CDR1 DFQATT, CDR2 SNEGSKA (reference sequence). CDR3 bases: TGCAGTGCTAGAGATCCAGGGAAAGAGACCCAGTACTTC. This translates into CSARDPGKETQYF.